This TCR beta chain was observed in a study of blood T cell repertoires in COVID-19. Looking at the study overall: The United States, Italy and Spain were the sources of the acute and convalescent COVID-19 samples. T cells, B-cell-depleted T cells, or PBMCs provided the cDNA or gDNA that served as material.

As handled by the study authors: It was from reference gene primer amplification that nucleated cell counts were estimated. The assay was immunoSEQ multiplex PCR, and TCRdb's table has in-frame clones only and misses some. From that table come the V and J calls and clone size; the DNA was used to work out D and trimming. The sample yields approximately 220,000 clones, just under 90% seen once. The sequence was collected from a man aged 60-69 years who had recovered from COVID-19. The sequenced sample consisted of peripheral blood.

CDR3: CASSVLGQANQPQHF. The CDR3 coding sequence is TGTGCCAGCAGCGTATTGGGACAGGCTAATCAGCCCCAGCATTTT. This chain connects TRBV9 to TRBJ1-5; 8 bases fit TRBD1. Germline values: CDR1 SGDLS, CDR2 YYNGEE. The CDR3 spans 15 residues. V lost 1 base to trimming and J lost 4 bases; unmatched junction nucleotides: 4. Full variable domain (rest looked up from reference TRBV9 and TRBJ1-5): DSGVTQTPKHLITATGQRVTLRCSPRSGDLSVYWYQQSLDQGLQFLIQYYNGEERAKGNILERFSAQQFPDLHSELNLSSLELGDSALYFCASSVLGQANQPQHFGDGTRLSIL.